Sequencing of this T cell receptor (beta chain) was carried out in a study of blood T cells in healthy people across ages. Overall study results and limits: Total diversity from one million sequenced T cells was likely underestimated.

There were healthy Caucasian individuals from Russia, aged about 6 to 95, serving as donors. Extracted total RNA amounted to at least 5.5 micrograms for each sample. Points on this clonotype: No antigen is known for it.

Primed by a sample-barcoded 5' primer and a J-beta primer mix, a second PCR proceeded for roughly 7 to 12 cycles. MiXCR, applied by TCRdb to the 5' RACE reads, yields one record per CDR3 protein. The sample records 550,000 to 750,000 distinct CDR3 sequences, over 20% being singletons. Trimming stripped 1 base from V and 0 bases from J, with 10 bases between. This CDR3 spans 16 amino acids. Germline V gene data show CDR1 as SGHVS and CDR2 as FQNEAQ. Sequences were obtained from blood. The chain employs TRBV7-8 and TRBJ1-3; tentative D call: TRBD1 (6 bases). The clonotype comes from a man between 65 and 80 years old in good health. CDR3 loop: CASSLGQVDSGNTIYF. CDR3 bases: TGTGCCAGCAGCTTAGGACAGGTCGACTCTGGAAACACCATATATTTT.